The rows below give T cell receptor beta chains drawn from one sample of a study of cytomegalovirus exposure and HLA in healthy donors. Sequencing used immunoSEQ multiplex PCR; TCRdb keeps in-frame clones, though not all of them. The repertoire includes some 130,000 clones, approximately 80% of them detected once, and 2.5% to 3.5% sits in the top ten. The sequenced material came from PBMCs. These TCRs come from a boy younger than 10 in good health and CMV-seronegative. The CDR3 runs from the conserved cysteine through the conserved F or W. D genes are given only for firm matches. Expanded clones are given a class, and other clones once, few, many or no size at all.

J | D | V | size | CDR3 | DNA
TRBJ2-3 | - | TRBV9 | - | CASSVETVTDTQYF | TGTGCCAGCAGCGTAGAAACAGTCACAGATACGCAGTATTTT
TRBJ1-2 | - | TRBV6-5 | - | CASSYSSAGNFYGYTF | TGTGCCAGCAGTTACTCGTCGGCAGGGAATTTCTATGGCTACACCTTC
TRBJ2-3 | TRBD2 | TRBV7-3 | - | CASSLELAGDTQYF | TGTGCCAGCAGCTTAGAACTAGCGGGAGATACGCAGTATTTT
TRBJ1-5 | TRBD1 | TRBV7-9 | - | CASSIQGASNQPQHF | TGTGCCAGCAGCATCCAGGGGGCAAGCAATCAGCCCCAGCATTTT
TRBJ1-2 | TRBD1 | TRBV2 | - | CASSPRGQGAGRGYTF | TGTGCCAGCAGTCCTCGGGGACAGGGGGCCGGCCGGGGCTACACCTTC
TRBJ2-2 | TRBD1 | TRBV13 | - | CASSLSGTGRPGELFF | TGTGCCAGCAGCTTATCCGGGACAGGGAGGCCCGGGGAGCTGTTTTTT
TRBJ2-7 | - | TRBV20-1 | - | CCARQGYKQYF | TGCTGTGCAAGGCAGGGGTACAAGCAGTACTTC
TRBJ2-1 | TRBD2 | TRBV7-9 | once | CSSSFGLAGDPSYNEQFF | TGTTCCAGCAGCTTTGGCCTAGCGGGAGACCCCTCCTACAATGAGCAGTTCTTC
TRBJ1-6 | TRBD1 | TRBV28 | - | CASSSGQGWALRSSPLHF | TGTGCCAGCAGTTCAGGACAGGGATGGGCTCTAAGGAGTTCACCCCTCCACTTT
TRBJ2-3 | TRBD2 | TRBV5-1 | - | CASSFLAGITDTQYF | TGCGCCAGCAGCTTCCTAGCGGGAATCACAGATACGCAGTATTTT
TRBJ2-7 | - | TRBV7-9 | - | CASSLGGGQGDYEQYF | TGTGCCAGCAGCTTAGGGGGGGGCCAAGGAGACTACGAGCAGTACTTC
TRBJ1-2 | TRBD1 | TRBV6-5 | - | CASSSLPDGTVYGYTF | TGTGCCAGCAGTTCGCTTCCTGATGGGACAGTCTATGGCTACACCTTC
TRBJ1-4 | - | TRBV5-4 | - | CASSRGTLGEKLFF | TGTGCCAGCAGCAGGGGGACCCTAGGTGAAAAACTGTTTTTT
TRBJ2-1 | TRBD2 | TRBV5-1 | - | CASSEPSGSYNEQFF | TGCGCCAGCAGCGAACCTAGCGGCAGCTACAATGAGCAGTTCTTC
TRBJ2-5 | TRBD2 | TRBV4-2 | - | CASSHARVAGGSDWAQYF | TGTGCCAGCAGCCACGCAAGGGTAGCGGGGGGATCCGATTGGGCCCAGTACTTC
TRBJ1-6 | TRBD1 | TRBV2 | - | CASSLTGGGVNSPLHF | TGTGCCAGCAGCCTTACGGGAGGGGGCGTCAATTCACCCCTCCACTTT
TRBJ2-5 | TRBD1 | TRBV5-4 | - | CASSLRGGETQYF | TGTGCCAGCAGCCTCCGAGGGGGCGAGACCCAGTACTTC
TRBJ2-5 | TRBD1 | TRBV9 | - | CASSSRLQGTQETQYF | TGTGCCAGCAGCAGCCGTTTACAGGGGACCCAAGAGACCCAGTACTTC
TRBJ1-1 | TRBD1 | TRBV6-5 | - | CASANRQGAEAFF | TGTGCCAGCGCCAATCGACAGGGGGCTGAAGCTTTCTTT
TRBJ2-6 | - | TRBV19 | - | CASSSLLGGASGANVLTF | TGTGCCAGTAGTTCACTGCTAGGGGGGGCAAGTGGGGCCAACGTCCTGACTTTC
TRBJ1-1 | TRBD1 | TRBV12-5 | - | CASGLELGQADTEAFF | TGTGCTAGTGGTTTGGAGTTGGGACAGGCGGACACTGAAGCTTTCTTT
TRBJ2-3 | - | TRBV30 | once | CAWSGLSTDTQYF | TGTGCCTGGAGTGGACTGTCTACAGATACGCAGTATTTT
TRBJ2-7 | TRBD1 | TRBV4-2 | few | CASSQVRDSSYEQYF | TGTGCCAGCAGCCAAGTCCGGGACAGCTCCTACGAGCAGTACTTC
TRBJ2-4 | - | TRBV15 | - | CATSRDGVKNIQYF | TGTGCCACCAGCAGAGATGGAGTCAAAAACATTCAGTACTTC
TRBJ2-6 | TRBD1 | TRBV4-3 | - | CASSLGQATSGANVLTF | TGCGCCAGCAGCCTAGGACAGGCGACCTCTGGGGCCAACGTCCTGACTTTC
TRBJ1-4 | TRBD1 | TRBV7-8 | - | CASSQTGNDEKLFF | TGTGCCAGCAGCCAGACAGGGAACGACGAAAAACTGTTTTTT
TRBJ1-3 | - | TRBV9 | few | CASSVEDYTFSGNTIYF | TGTGCCAGCAGCGTCGAGGATTACACTTTCTCTGGAAACACCATATATTTT
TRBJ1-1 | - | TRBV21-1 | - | CAHSKGTVLRGAFF | TGTGCCCACAGCAAGGGGACAGTGCTTCGTGGAGCTTTCTTT
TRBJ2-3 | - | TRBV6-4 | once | CASSDDAGSTDTQYF | TGTGCCAGCAGTGACGATGCGGGTAGCACAGATACGCAGTATTTT
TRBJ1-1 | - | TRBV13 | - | CASSLGAARSEAFF | TGTGCCAGCAGCTTAGGAGCCGCTCGCTCGGAGGCTTTCTTT
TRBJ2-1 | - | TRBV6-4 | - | CASSESGESSYNEQFF | TGTGCCAGCAGTGAGAGCGGTGAAAGCTCCTACAATGAGCAGTTCTTC
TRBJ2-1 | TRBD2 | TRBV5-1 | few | CASSLAAGGPNEQFF | TGCGCCAGCAGCTTGGCAGCGGGAGGGCCGAATGAGCAGTTCTTC
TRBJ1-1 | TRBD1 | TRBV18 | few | CASSPQQGDFNTEAFF | TGTGCCAGCTCACCCCAACAGGGGGACTTTAACACTGAAGCTTTCTTT
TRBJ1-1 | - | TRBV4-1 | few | CASSHDRKLLDTEAFF | TGCGCCAGCAGCCATGACAGGAAGCTCTTGGACACTGAAGCTTTCTTT
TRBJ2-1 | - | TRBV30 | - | CAWSPFGTEGFF | TGTGCCTGGAGTCCCTTCGGGACGGAGGGGTTCTTC
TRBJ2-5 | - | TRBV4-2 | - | CASSQGLVEETQYF | TGTGCCAGCAGCCAAGGGTTAGTCGAAGAGACCCAGTACTTC
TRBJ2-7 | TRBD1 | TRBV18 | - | CASSPYGTGDYEQYF | TGTGCCAGCTCACCTTATGGGACAGGGGACTACGAGCAGTACTTC
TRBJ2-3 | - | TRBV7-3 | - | CASSMGLLTDTQYF | TGTGCCAGCAGCATGGGACTCCTCACAGATACGCAGTATTTT
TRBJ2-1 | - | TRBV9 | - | CASSGGDNEQFF | TGTGCCAGCAGCGGCGGGGACAATGAGCAGTTCTTC
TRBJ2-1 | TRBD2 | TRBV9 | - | CASSDVAGTTRGEQFF | TGTGCCAGCAGCGATGTAGCGGGGACTACTCGTGGGGAGCAGTTCTTC
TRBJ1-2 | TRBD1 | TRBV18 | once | CASSLTPGQGSSNYGYTF | TGTGCCAGCTCACTTACGCCGGGACAGGGATCGAGTAACTATGGCTACACCTTC
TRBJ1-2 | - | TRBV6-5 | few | CASSYVQNYGYTF | TGTGCCAGCAGTTACGTGCAGAACTATGGCTACACCTTC
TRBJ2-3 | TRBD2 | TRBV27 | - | CASKTTSGRGDTQYF | TGTGCCAGCAAGACGACTAGCGGGAGGGGGGATACGCAGTATTTT
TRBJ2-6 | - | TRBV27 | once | CATRQISSGANVLTF | TGTGCCACCAGACAGATAAGCTCTGGGGCCAACGTCCTGACTTTC
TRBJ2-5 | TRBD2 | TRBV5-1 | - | CASSRQAGGQETQYF | TGCGCCAGCAGCCGGCAGGCGGGGGGACAAGAGACCCAGTACTTC
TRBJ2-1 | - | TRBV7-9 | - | CASSLGAAYNEQFF | TGTGCCAGCAGCCTGGGAGCGGCCTACAATGAGCAGTTCTTC
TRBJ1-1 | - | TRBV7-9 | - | CSSSTQSSGAFF | TGTTCCAGCAGCACTCAGAGTTCAGGAGCTTTCTTT
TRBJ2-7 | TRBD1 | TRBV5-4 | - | CASSPGTGRVGEQYF | TGTGCCAGCAGCCCTGGGACAGGGAGGGTGGGGGAGCAGTACTTC
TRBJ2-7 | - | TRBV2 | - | CASSEEAAYEQYF | TGTGCCAGCAGTGAGGAGGCTGCGTACGAGCAGTACTTC